This entry features one TCR beta chain sequence. This sample stems from a study of T cell responses to AZD1222 COVID-19 vaccine. The repertoire was sequenced with immunoSEQ multiplex PCR; TCRdb's copy has only in-frame clones and lacks some. The table records over 150,000 clones, approximately 93% of them present only once. Material: peripheral blood, obtained 28 days after the second AZD1222 dose. The TCR comes from an adult who received the AZD1222 COVID-19 vaccine.

The CDR3 bases are TGTGCCAGCAGCTTGGGGACAGGGGGCGCGATGGTAAAACTGTTTTTT. Protein: CASSLGTGGAMVKLFF. The J gene is TRBJ1-4, the V gene TRBV5-4; 11 bases match TRBD1. This CDR3 has 16 residues. The V gene end was trimmed by 0 bases and the J gene end by 10 bases; junction bases not matched to a gene: 8. Germline CDR1 is SGHNT and CDR2 is YYREEE (reference sequence).